The 4 T cell receptor beta chains presented below share a single source sample, sequenced in a study of T-cell memory formation after mild COVID-19. MiXCR, run by TCRdb on the 5' RACE reads, gives a single entry per CDR3 protein. Of about 210,000 distinct CDR3 sequences listed, about 11% are singletons. The sample was PBMCs or a T cell subset sorted from them (not recorded which). The receptors were sampled from a young man who had mild COVID-19 (a few samples of this study predate the infection). Cell type and time point are not known.

This clonotype showed up just a few times. CDR3 sequence: CASSVGSRLETQYF. CDR3 sequence (DNA): TGTGCCAGCAGCGTAGGGTCACGATTGGAGACCCAGTACTTC. V is TRBV9 and J is TRBJ2-5; D remains unclear. V lost 0 bases to trimming and J lost 5 bases, with 11 bases between them. Germline CDR1 reads SGDLS; CDR2 reads YYNGEE. This CDR3 contains 14 residues.

The V call is TRBV7-2, the J call TRBJ2-1; TRBD1 might be the D (5 bases). CDR1 is SGHTA, CDR2 FQGNSA, per germline. The CDR3 loop spans 16 amino acids. Trimming shortened V by 4 bases and J by 2 bases, and 15 bases separated the two germline ends. For the CDR3, the DNA is TGTGCCAGCAGCTCCCAGGGATCCACAACCTACAATGAGCAGTTCTTC. Translated: CASSSQGSTTYNEQFF.

CDR3 amino acids: CASSQPWLRDTSTDTQYF. CDR3 DNA sequence: TGCGCCAGCAGCCAGCCCTGGCTCAGGGACACTAGCACAGATACGCAGTATTTT. V gene TRBV4-1 combines with J gene TRBJ2-3, with D tentatively TRBD1 (6 bases). CDR1 is MGHRA, CDR2 YSYEKL, per germline. V lost 3 bases and J 0 bases, leaving 19 bases between the germline ends. The CDR3 consists of 18 residues.

The chain links TRBV7-9 to TRBJ2-6; no firm D call. The germline gives CDR1 SEHNR, CDR2 FQNEAQ (reference sequence). Between the trimmed V and J ends, which lost 1 base and 0 bases, there was a span of 7 bases. CDR3 length: 16 amino acids. The CDR3 nucleotides are TGTGCCAGCAGCTTAGTGGTCTACTCTGGGGCCAACGTCCTGACTTTC. It encodes CASSLVVYSGANVLTF.